These 30 T cell receptor beta chains were all obtained from the same sample, sequenced in a study of T cells in Graves' hyperthyroidism and ophthalmopathy. Amplification of TCR beta CDR3 regions used RNA as the template. The HTBI primer set served for first-round RT-PCR of the TCR CDR3. TCRdb reanalysed the multiplex PCR reads using MiXCR and keeps one entry per CDR3 protein. Of 200,000 to 250,000 distinct CDR3 sequences listed, 16% were seen once; the top ten hold under 35%. The sequenced sample was blood. These receptor sequences come from a woman between 18 and 29 years old with Graves' ophthalmopathy.

This clonotype was observed many times. V gene TRBV30 combines with J gene TRBJ2-2; D is possibly TRBD2 (5 bases). The CDR3 contains 13 residues. V lost 0 bases and J 6 bases, leaving 8 bases between the germline ends. Germline CDR1 GTSNPN, CDR2 SVGIG (reference sequence). CDR3 protein: CAWSVSEAGELFF. The CDR3 DNA reads TGTGCCTGGAGTGTTTCGGAGGCCGGGGAGCTGTTTTTT.

The sample holds many counts of this clonotype. The gene calls are TRBV6-1 and TRBJ1-3; weak D call: TRBD1 (5 bases). CDR3 length: 13 amino acids. Trimming took 7 bases from V and 2 from J, leaving 9 bases between them. CDR1 and CDR2 from the germline V gene are MNHNS and SASEGT. CDR3: CASIWTTGNTIYF. DNA of the CDR3: TGTGCCAGCATATGGACAACTGGAAACACCATATATTTT.

This clonotype showed up many times. The chain couples TRBV5-1 to TRBJ1-4; D might be TRBD1 (5 bases). Per germline, CDR1 SGHRS and CDR2 YFSETQ. The V end lost 4 bases, the J end lost 5 bases, and 15 bases lay between the germline ends. CDR3 length: 15 residues. CDR3 bases: TGCGCCAGCAGCCCATCCGGGGGGGAGAATGAAAAACTGTTTTTT. This encodes CASSPSGGENEKLFF.

The rearrangement joins TRBV19 to TRBJ1-4, with D perhaps TRBD1 (5 bases). V lost 5 bases and J 7 bases, leaving 11 bases between the germline ends. Germline CDR1 reads LNHDA; CDR2 reads SQIVND (reference sequence). The CDR3 has 13 amino acids. CDR3 region: CASSSQGFEKLFF. The CDR3 region has the DNA TGTGCCAGTAGTTCGCAGGGTTTTGAAAAACTGTTTTTT.

CDR3 in amino acids: CASSRGTDQPQHF. DNA of the CDR3: TGTGCCAGCTCCCGAGGAACGGATCAGCCCCAGCATTTT. The chain joins TRBV18 to TRBJ1-5, with no clear D. Between the trimmed V and J ends, which lost 6 bases and 5 bases, there was a span of 11 bases. This CDR3 comprises 13 residues. Germline-derived CDR1 and CDR2 are KGHSH and LQKENI.

The sample holds a few counts of this clonotype. The junction and the germline gene differ at one end; a read error may be behind it. The chain links TRBV25-1 to TRBJ1-1; a possible D gene is TRBD1 (5 bases). This CDR3 is built from 15 residues. CDR1 is MGHDK and CDR2 is SYGVNS in the germline V gene. DNA of the CDR3: TGTGCCAGCAATGAATCGGGACCGTGGAACACTGAAGCTTTCTTT. Residues: CASNESGPWNTEAFF.

This clonotype was seen repeatedly, ten times or more. The chain carries TRBV11-2 and TRBJ2-1; weak D call: TRBD1 (5 bases). From germline, CDR1 is SGHAT and CDR2 FQNNGV. The CDR3 is made up of 13 amino acids. V was shortened by 6 bases and J by 6 bases, with 12 bases between the two germline ends. CDR3 residues: CASRRTGGNEQFF. In nucleotides, the CDR3 is TGTGCCAGCAGACGTACAGGTGGCAATGAGCAGTTCTTC.

There are many counts of this clonotype. The chain carries TRBV27 and TRBJ2-1, with a weak D call TRBD1 (5 bases). V was trimmed by 7 bases and J by 0 bases, leaving 13 bases between them. CDR1 is MNHEY, CDR2 SMNVEV, per germline (reference sequence). CDR3 length: 15 residues. The CDR3 reads CASTPRVSSYNEQFF. Here the CDR3 DNA reads TGTGCCAGCACCCCCAGGGTTAGCTCCTACAATGAGCAGTTCTTC.

This clonotype was observed at least ten times. The chain uses TRBV7-8 and TRBJ2-3, with D hard to call. This CDR3 region has 15 residues. The germline V gene encodes CDR1 SGHVS and CDR2 FQNEAQ. Between the trimmed V and J ends, which lost 1 base and 4 bases, there was a span of 12 bases. CDR3: CASSLEAARADTQYF. In DNA, the CDR3 is TGTGCCAGCAGCTTAGAGGCAGCAAGAGCAGATACGCAGTATTTT.

The rearrangement joins TRBV6-1 to TRBJ2-7; 7 nucleotides line up with TRBD2. Germline CDR1 is MNHNS and CDR2 is SASEGT. V dropped 4 bases and J dropped 3; count of bases not matched to a gene: 15. This CDR3 has 17 amino acids. CDR3 loop: CASSGLEAGRNYYEQYF. CDR3 nucleotide sequence: TGTGCCAGCAGTGGGTTAGAAGCGGGACGTAACTACTACGAGCAGTACTTC.

This clonotype was seen ten or more times. The rearrangement links TRBV9 to TRBJ1-4; possibly TRBD1 for D (5 bases). Germline CDR1 reads SGDLS; CDR2 reads YYNGEE. CDR3 length: 18 amino acids. V was shortened by 3 bases and J by 6 bases, with 24 bases between the two germline ends. The CDR3 protein is CASSAGTRAVGTDEKLFF. CDR3 bases: TGTGCCAGCAGCGCGGGGACGCGGGCCGTTGGAACCGATGAAAAACTGTTTTTT.

The table lists this clonotype with many counts. The chain couples TRBV30 to TRBJ1-1, with D tentatively TRBD1 (5 bases). The CDR3 runs 12 residues. V was pared by 5 bases and J by 0 bases, with 7 bases between. Germline CDR1 is GTSNPN and CDR2 is SVGIG (reference sequence). CDR3 region: CAWGTVNTEAFF. The CDR3 DNA reads as TGTGCCTGGGGGACGGTGAACACTGAAGCTTTCTTT. The whole variable domain, filled in from reference TRBV30 and TRBJ1-1, reads SQTIHQWPATLVQPVGSPLSLECTVEGTSNPNLYWYRQAAGRGLQLLFYSVGIGQISSEVPQNLSASRPQDRQFILSSKKLLLSDSGFYLCAWGTVNTEAFFGQGTRLTVV.

This clonotype was detected ten times or more. The chain recombines TRBV2 with TRBJ2-7; D may be TRBD1 or TRBD2 (5 bases each). This CDR3 is 14 amino acids long. Germline V gene data show CDR1 as SNHLY and CDR2 as FYNNEI. Between the trimmed V and J ends, which lost 5 bases and 3 bases, there was a span of 14 bases. In DNA form, the CDR3 reads TGTGCCAGCAGTCGGACTGGGACGGGCTACGAGCAGTACTTC. Translation gives CASSRTGTGYEQYF.

This clonotype has ten or more counts. The J gene is TRBJ1-1, the V gene TRBV11-2; 10 bases fit TRBD1. Germline V gene data show CDR1 as SGHAT and CDR2 as FQNNGV. The CDR3 is 12 residues long. After removal of 4 bases from V and 11 bases from J, the junction contained 4 bases not matched to a gene. CDR3 amino acids: CASSSPGQGAFF. In DNA, the CDR3 is TGTGCCAGCAGCTCACCGGGACAGGGGGCTTTCTTT.

This clonotype was seen ten or more times. The chain has TRBV6-5 and TRBJ1-4; D ambiguous. Germline V gene lookup returns CDR1 MNHEY and CDR2 SVGAGI. This CDR3 has 17 amino acids. The V end lost 0 bases, the J end lost 7 bases, and 18 bases lay between the germline ends. CDR3 in amino acids: CASSYSWRLREGEKLFF. CDR3 nucleotide sequence: TGTGCCAGCAGTTACTCCTGGCGTCTACGAGAAGGTGAAAAACTGTTTTTT.

The chain has TRBV10-2 and TRBJ1-1; possible D gene TRBD1, 5 bases. Germline assignment: CDR1 WSHSY and CDR2 SAAADI. The CDR3 covers 12 residues. Trimming pared 10 bases from V and 1 base from J, leaving 10 bases between. CDR3 bases: TGCGCCACGGGGCGGAAGAACACTGAAGCTTTCTTT. Residues: CATGRKNTEAFF.

The rearrangement links TRBV5-1 to TRBJ2-3; a weak D match, TRBD2 (5 bases). The germline V and J ends were trimmed by 7 bases and 5 bases, with 5 bases remaining between them. The germline V gene has CDR1 SGHRS and CDR2 YFSETQ. The CDR3 spans 10 residues. The CDR3 nucleotides read TGCGCCAGCGGAGGAGATACGCAGTATTTT. Amino acids: CASGGDTQYF.

As concerns this clonotype: A much bigger clone sits one base away, suggesting this may be a read error. V usage is TRBV19 and J usage is TRBJ1-1; unclear D gene. The CDR3 is 14 amino acids. Germline V CDR1 and CDR2: LNHDA, SQIVND (reference sequence). V dropped 5 bases and J dropped 0 bases, with 10 bases sitting between them. CDR3 protein: CASSVGRLNTEAFF. The CDR3, as DNA: TGTGCCAGTAGTGTCGGACGGCTGAACACTGAAGCTTTCTTT.

This clonotype was seen repeatedly, ten times or more. The V gene is TRBV7-2, the J gene TRBJ2-5; 7 bases are shared with TRBD2. J lost 3 bases, V lost 4 bases, and 8 bases had no gene match. Germline CDR1 is SGHTA and CDR2 is FQGNSA. The CDR3 totals 15 residues. CDR3 bases: TGTGCCAGCAGCTCCGGGCGGGAGATCAAAGAGACCCAGTACTTC. Encoded protein: CASSSGREIKETQYF.

The chain recombines TRBV6-1 with TRBJ1-1; tentative D call: TRBD1 (6 bases). V gave up 2 bases and J gave up 6 bases, with 25 bases separating them. The CDR3 is 18 amino acids. Germline V gene lookup returns CDR1 MNHNS and CDR2 SASEGT. Here the CDR3 reads CASSESRGQGRSGSEAFF. The CDR3 bases are TGTGCCAGCAGTGAATCGCGGGGGCAGGGACGGAGTGGCTCTGAAGCTTTCTTT.

The chain links TRBV9 to TRBJ2-1; TRBD2 aligns across 12 bases. V gave up 5 bases and J gave up 4 bases; unmatched junction bases: 7. Per the germline V gene, CDR1 is SGDLS and CDR2 is YYNGEE. CDR3 length equals 16 residues. The CDR3 spells CASSDKLAGGYNEQFF. CDR3 in DNA: TGTGCCAGCAGTGACAAACTAGCGGGGGGTTACAATGAGCAGTTCTTC.

At least ten counts were recorded for this clonotype. The J gene is TRBJ2-2, the V gene TRBV27, with TRBD1 matching over 7 bases. The CDR3 has 14 residues. V lost 5 bases and J lost 5; bases outside the gene matches: 5. Looked up from germline, CDR1 is MNHEY and CDR2 is SMNVEV (reference sequence). In DNA, the CDR3 is TGTGCCAGCAGTACCCAGGGGGAAACCGGGGAGCTGTTTTTT. Translating it yields CASSTQGETGELFF.

V gene TRBV19 combines with J gene TRBJ2-4; D tentatively reads TRBD1 or TRBD2 (6 bases each). Trimming shortened V by 7 bases and J by 1 base, and 14 bases separated the two germline ends. This CDR3 is built from 15 residues. Germline CDR1 is LNHDA and CDR2 is SQIVND (reference sequence). CDR3 sequence reads: CASKVGGLAKNIQYF. The DNA for the CDR3 is TGTGCCAGTAAAGTGGGGGGCCTGGCCAAAAACATTCAGTACTTC.

This rearrangement joins TRBV28 to TRBJ1-2; 7 nucleotides agree with TRBD1. This CDR3 comprises 14 residues. CDR1 and CDR2 from the germline V gene are MDHEN and SYDVKM. Losses at the gene ends were 6 bases for V and 4 bases for J; bases not matched to a gene: 8. The CDR3 DNA is TGTGCCAGCAGCTATGACAGGGCAGCCTATGGCTACACCTTC. It encodes CASSYDRAAYGYTF.

The rearrangement links TRBV5-1 to TRBJ2-3; TRBD2 is a possible D gene (6 bases). In germline, CDR1 is SGHRS, CDR2 YFSETQ. The CDR3 runs to 16 residues. V was cut by 0 bases and J by 1 base, with 12 bases left in between. CDR3: CASSLEQLARTDTQYF. CDR3 DNA sequence: TGCGCCAGCAGCTTGGAACAGCTAGCGCGCACAGATACGCAGTATTTT. The whole variable domain, filled in from reference TRBV5-1 and TRBJ2-3, reads KAGVTQTPRYLIKTRGQQVTLSCSPISGHRSVSWYQQTPGQGLQFLFEYFSETQRNKGNFPGRFSGRQFSNSRSEMNVSTLELGDSALYLCASSLEQLARTDTQYFGPGTRLTVL.

This clonotype was detected ten times or more. V usage is TRBV18 and J usage is TRBJ1-5; 7 positions agree with TRBD1. Germline-derived CDR1 and CDR2 are KGHSH and LQKENI. This CDR3 has 14 amino acids. V lost 3 bases and J lost 11; bases outside the gene matches: 10. CDR3 amino acids: CASSPSQGVGAQHF. The DNA of the CDR3 is TGTGCCAGCTCACCGAGCCAGGGGGTAGGGGCCCAGCATTTT.

This clonotype was counted many times. The V and J genes are TRBV19 and TRBJ1-1, with D maybe TRBD1 (6 bases). Germline V gives CDR1 LNHDA, CDR2 SQIVND (reference sequence). The CDR3 runs 13 residues. Trimming shortened V by 3 bases and J by 10 bases, and 15 bases separated the two germline ends. CDR3 loop: CASSIVRGLGAFF. The CDR3 DNA sequence: TGTGCCAGTAGTATCGTCAGGGGACTCGGAGCTTTCTTT.

There are many counts of this clonotype. In nucleotides, the CDR3 is TGCGCCAGCAGCTTGAGGCGGGGGTACAATGAGCAGTTCTTC. Protein: CASSLRRGYNEQFF. The chain joins TRBV5-1 to TRBJ2-1; 7 positions match TRBD2. Germline assignment: CDR1 SGHRS and CDR2 YFSETQ. This CDR3 spans 14 amino acids. Trimming cost V 1 base and J 4 bases; bases outside gene matches: 2.

Only a few counts were recorded for this clonotype. The germline gene is not matched at one end of the junction; a read error may be the cause. The chain is built from TRBV12-3 or TRBV12-4 and TRBJ2-1; no firm D call. The CDR3 contains 17 residues. For the CDR3, the DNA is TGTGCCAGCAGTTCCCGGCCCCTTGCTGGCTCCTACAGTGAGCAGTTCTTC. Translating gives CASSSRPLAGSYSEQFF.

Ten or more counts support this clonotype. The V and J genes are TRBV3-1 and TRBJ1-2; D uncertain. V dropped 1 base and J dropped 3 bases, with 9 bases sitting between them. This CDR3 is built from 14 residues. Germline loops: CDR1 LGHDT, CDR2 YNNKEL (reference sequence). The CDR3 reads CASSQGPEYYGYTF. In DNA form, the CDR3 reads TGTGCCAGCAGCCAAGGGCCGGAATACTATGGCTACACCTTC.